The T cell receptor (beta chain) under discussion was sequenced for a study of shared clonotypes between healthy human individuals. The J segment lost 5 bases and the V segment lost 9 bases, leaving 6 bases of the junction unmatched. CDR3 length: 13 residues. Germline V gives CDR1 LNHNV, CDR2 YYDKDF (reference sequence). Method: immunoSEQ multiplex PCR; TCRdb's copy keeps in-frame clones and lacks some. The top ten clones hold around 0.4% of a sample with about 2.4 million clones, 93% of them seen once. Study outcomes and limitations: Rarefaction curves obtained for sorted subsets showed sequencing incomplete despite large depth. Naive subsets generally exceeded memory subsets in estimated richness.

About this clone itself: The antigen remains undetermined.

The chain links TRBV15 to TRBJ2-1; TRBD1 matches 8 bases. The sequence came from a man younger than 35 in good health. Some clones in this sample may be carry-over from other donors' samples. What was sequenced was naive CD4+ T cells from PBMCs. Subset here: CD45RA+ positively selected. This CDR3 reads CATQDRVDNEQFF. The CDR3 DNA reads as TGTGCCACGCAGGACAGGGTCGACAATGAGCAGTTCTTC.